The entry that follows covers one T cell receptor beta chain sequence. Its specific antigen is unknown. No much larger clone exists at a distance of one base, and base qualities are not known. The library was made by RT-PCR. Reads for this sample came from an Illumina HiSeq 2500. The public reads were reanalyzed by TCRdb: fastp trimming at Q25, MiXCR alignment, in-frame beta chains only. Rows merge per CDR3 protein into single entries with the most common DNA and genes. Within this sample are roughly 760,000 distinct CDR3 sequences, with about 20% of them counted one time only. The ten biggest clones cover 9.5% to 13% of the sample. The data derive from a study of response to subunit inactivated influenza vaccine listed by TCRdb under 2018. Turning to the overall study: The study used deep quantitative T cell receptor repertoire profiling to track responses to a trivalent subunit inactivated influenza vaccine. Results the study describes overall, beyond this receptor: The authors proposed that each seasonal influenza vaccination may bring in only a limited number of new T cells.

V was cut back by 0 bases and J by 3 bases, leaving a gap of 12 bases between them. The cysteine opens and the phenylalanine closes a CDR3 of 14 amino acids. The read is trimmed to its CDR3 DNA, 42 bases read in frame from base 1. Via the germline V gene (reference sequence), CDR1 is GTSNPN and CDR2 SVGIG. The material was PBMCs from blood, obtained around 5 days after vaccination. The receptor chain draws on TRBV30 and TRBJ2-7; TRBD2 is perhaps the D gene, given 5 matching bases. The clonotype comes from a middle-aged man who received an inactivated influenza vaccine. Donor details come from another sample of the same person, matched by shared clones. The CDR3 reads CAWSVGGINYEQYF. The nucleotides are TGTGCCTGGAGTGTAGGAGGCATAAACTACGAGCAGTACTTC.